This TCR beta chain was recorded in a study of T cell responses to AZD1222 COVID-19 vaccine (dated by TCRdb to the early 2020s). About the study as a whole: A total of about 230 trial participants underwent TCR sequencing, of whom nearly 210 received two doses of AZD1222 and roughly 25 received two doses of the MenACWY control vaccine. Trial participants were enrolled by age into subgroups of 18-55, 56-69 and 70-plus years, and roughly 150, 30 and 60 TCR-sequenced participants, respectively, were included in these subgroups. Summary of the overall study and its limitations: After two AZD1222 doses, both the breadth and the depth of spike-specific TCRs were significantly higher than at day 0 and than in MenACWY recipients. Conclusions about previously exposed vaccinees are limited because only a handful of AZD1222 recipients were SARS-CoV-2 seropositive at baseline. No day 14 peak-response samples were available, so repertoires were characterized only after the peak T cell response. The vaccine-associated CD4 TCRs covered the entire spike protein, and the dominant responses fell in regions 160-218 and 743-854. The 56-69-year group was small, and its depth increase did not reach significance, likely because of low power. Participants were mostly white British and included more females than males, and it was suggested by the authors that clonal diversity may have been underestimated. Nearly half of unique spike-specific TCRs reportedly recognized epitopes outside regions mutated in the B.1.351 and B.1.1.7 variants.

Per the publication, the time point label means: about 28 days (+/-7) after the second vaccine dose. AZD1222 recipients whose second dose came at about 4 weeks and those whose second dose came at about 12 weeks were combined into one group, since spike-specific TCR depth and breadth did not differ between the two schedules. Samples from vaccinated people were obtained from the UK trials COV001 and COV002, which included a single-blind randomized controlled phase 2/3 trial of AZD1222 (ChAdOx1 nCoV-19) in healthy adults. Trial participant PBMC samples were collected at day 0 and day 28 after the second dose for TCRbeta chain sequencing. The cysteine opens and the phenylalanine closes a CDR3 of 15 amino acids. Of the read, only the CDR3 DNA is kept; its 45 bases are in frame from base 1. The germline V gene gives CDR1 as SNHLY and CDR2 as FYNNEI. V is trimmed back by 6 bases and J by 7 bases, and the junction contains 9 bases that no gene match accounts for.

The CDR3 regions of human TCRbeta chains were subjected to immunosequencing. The study's own analysis went as follows. TCRs in the repertoires were compared against a reference library of SARS-CoV-2-specific TCRs that had been generated with the MIRA antigen-specificity platform. Breadth was defined as the fraction of unique TCRs that were SARS-CoV-2-associated, and depth was defined as the fraction of total T cells that were SARS-CoV-2-associated. Using the MIRA data, each spike-specific TCR was assigned both to the spike region to which the TCR was reactive and to a CD4 or CD8 class. Log10-transformed breadth and depth values were compared by one-way ANOVA with Sidak's multiple comparisons tests. TCRdb mirrors the immuneACCESS table, restricted to in-frame sequences. Some clones are absent from its copies; in checked studies, under half trace to an unresolved V gene, and the reason for the others is unknown. Clone size and V and J calls were adopted from that table, with D and trimming inferred from the DNA. Here the sample has about 83,000 clones; over 75% occur a single time. The top ten constitute approximately 3.6% of the sample.

Turning to this clone: No cognate antigen has been identified for it. No base qualities exist here, and no much larger clone lies one base off it.

The chain couples TRBV2 to TRBJ1-6, with TRBD1 identical over 7 junction bases. This material consisted of peripheral blood, taken 28 days after the second AZD1222 dose. This receptor was identified in an adult who received the AZD1222 COVID-19 vaccine. The CDR3 sequence is CASRVRQGGNSPLHF. Here is the DNA: TGTGCCAGCAGGGTTAGACAGGGCGGGAATTCACCCCTCCACTTT. When the CDR3 is completed using the reference TRBV2 and TRBJ1-6 genes on either side, the full variable domain is EPEVTQTPSHQVTQMGQEVILRCVPISNHLYFYWYRQILGQKVEFLVSFYNNEISEKSEIFDDQFSVERPDGSNFTLKIRSTKLEDSAMYFCASRVRQGGNSPLHFGNGTRLTVT.